This T cell receptor (beta chain) was identified during a study of vaccination and CD4 T cells after COVID-19. About the research overall: Stimulation of cells relied on overlapping spike peptides derived from SARS-CoV-2, HCoV-NL63, HCoV-OC43 and HCoV-229E. Study-wide results and limits: Spike mono-reactivity was shown by 304 of 307 vaccine-specific clones in convalescent patients.

Germline V gene sequence: CDR1 LNHDA, CDR2 SQIVND (reference sequence). With 7 bases removed from V and 1 base from J, the gap between germline ends came to 14 bases. The CDR3 contains 14 residues. The Oncomine TCR Beta short-read assay sequenced DNA from cultured CD4+ T cells. TCRdb used MiXCR to reprocess the PCR reads, holding one entry per CDR3 protein. The sample records about 15,000 distinct CDR3 sequences, around 31% being singletons. Points on this clonotype: Antigen unknown.

The treatment here: roughly nine-day PBMC culture with coronavirus spike peptide pools or control peptides (ViraFEST assay). What was sequenced was cultured CD4+ T cells from blood. The TCR comes from a human donor with COVID-19. The chain combines TRBV19 with TRBJ2-7; D gene uncertain. The CDR3 here is CASNANTASYEQYF. For the CDR3, the DNA is TGTGCCAGTAATGCAAATACTGCTTCCTACGAGCAGTACTTC.